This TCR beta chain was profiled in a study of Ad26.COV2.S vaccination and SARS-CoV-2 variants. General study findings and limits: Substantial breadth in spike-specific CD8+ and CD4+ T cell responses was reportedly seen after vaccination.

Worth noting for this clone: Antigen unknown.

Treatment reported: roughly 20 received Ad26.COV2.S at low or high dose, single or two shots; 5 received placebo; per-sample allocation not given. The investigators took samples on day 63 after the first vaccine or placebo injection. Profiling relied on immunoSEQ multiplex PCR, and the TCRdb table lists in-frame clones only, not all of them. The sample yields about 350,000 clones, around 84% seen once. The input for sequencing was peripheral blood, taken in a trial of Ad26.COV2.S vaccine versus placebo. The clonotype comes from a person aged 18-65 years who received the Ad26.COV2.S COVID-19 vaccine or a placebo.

CDR3 in amino acids: CASSWAGAYEQYF. The CDR3 nucleotides are TGTGCCAGCAGTTGGGCAGGGGCCTACGAGCAGTACTTC. This chain connects TRBV28 to TRBJ2-7, with TRBD1 as a possible D gene (6 bases). V gave up 4 bases and J gave up 2 bases, with 9 bases separating them. Germline loops: CDR1 MDHEN, CDR2 SYDVKM. This CDR3 contains 13 residues.